Listed below are T cell receptor beta chains from one sample, sequenced in a study of cytomegalovirus exposure and HLA in healthy donors. Sequencing used immunoSEQ multiplex PCR; TCRdb keeps in-frame clones, though not all of them. The repertoire holds approximately 280,000 clones, with approximately 88% as singletons. The sequencing input was PBMCs. These receptors originate from a woman aged 18-29 years in good health and CMV-seronegative. The conserved cysteine and the conserved F or W are not part of the CDR3 here.

j_gene: TRBJ2-7; v_gene: TRBV12-5; CDR3aa: ASGLVQGVVYEQY
j_gene: TRBJ1-2; v_gene: TRBV19; CDR3aa: ASSIVRDRDYGYT
j_gene: TRBJ2-7; v_gene: TRBV19; CDR3aa: ASSTTSPGEQY
j_gene: TRBJ1-2; v_gene: TRBV29-1; CDR3aa: SEDRRTRRYGYT
j_gene: TRBJ1-1; v_gene: TRBV5-1; CDR3aa: ASSSEQRTGEAF
j_gene: TRBJ2-4; v_gene: TRBV5-1; CDR3aa: ASSPASKNIQY
j_gene: TRBJ1-2; v_gene: TRBV4-1; CDR3aa: ASSLSSGQGAVGYT
j_gene: TRBJ1-3; v_gene: TRBV27; CDR3aa: ASSGGRGGPGGNTIY
j_gene: TRBJ2-1; v_gene: TRBV7-9; CDR3aa: ASSLTSGKEEQF
j_gene: TRBJ2-5; v_gene: TRBV13; CDR3aa: ASSAAGRVFASGRALQETQY
j_gene: TRBJ2-7; v_gene: TRBV28; CDR3aa: ASSRDTPYEQY
j_gene: TRBJ1-2; v_gene: TRBV2; CDR3aa: ASRQTRDRSNYGYT
j_gene: TRBJ2-2; v_gene: TRBV29-1; CDR3aa: SVESRESFTGELF
j_gene: TRBJ2-1; v_gene: TRBV27; CDR3aa: ASSLTSGYYNEQF
j_gene: TRBJ2-7; v_gene: TRBV27; CDR3aa: ASSFSSFGNEQY
j_gene: TRBJ1-4; v_gene: TRBV19; CDR3aa: ASSDMGGATNEKLF
j_gene: TRBJ2-3; v_gene: TRBV19; CDR3aa: ASSPRGGFTDTQY
j_gene: TRBJ2-7; v_gene: TRBV9; CDR3aa: ASSPRSGRENYEQY
j_gene: TRBJ2-7; v_gene: TRBV30; CDR3aa: AWSFAGAYEQY
j_gene: TRBJ2-3; v_gene: TRBV6-1; CDR3aa: ASSENAGTGYTDTQY
j_gene: TRBJ1-5; v_gene: TRBV5-8; CDR3aa: ASSGSVRGNQPQH
j_gene: TRBJ1-2; v_gene: TRBV15; CDR3aa: ATSRGLAAANYGYT